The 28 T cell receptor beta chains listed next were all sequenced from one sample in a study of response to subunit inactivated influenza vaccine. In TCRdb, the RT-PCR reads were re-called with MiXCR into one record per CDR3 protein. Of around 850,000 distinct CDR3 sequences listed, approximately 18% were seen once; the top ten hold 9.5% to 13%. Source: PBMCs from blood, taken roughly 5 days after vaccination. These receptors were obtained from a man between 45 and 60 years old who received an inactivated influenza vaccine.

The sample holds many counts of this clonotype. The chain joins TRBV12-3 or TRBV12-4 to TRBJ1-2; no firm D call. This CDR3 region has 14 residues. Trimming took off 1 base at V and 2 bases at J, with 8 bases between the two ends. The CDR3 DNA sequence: TGTGCCAGCAGTTTAGGTGGCACGAACTATGGCTACACCTTC. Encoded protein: CASSLGGTNYGYTF.

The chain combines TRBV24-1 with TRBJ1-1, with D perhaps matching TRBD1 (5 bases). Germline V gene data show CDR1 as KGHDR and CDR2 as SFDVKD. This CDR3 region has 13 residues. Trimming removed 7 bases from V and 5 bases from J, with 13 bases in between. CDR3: CATSTRGWTEAFF. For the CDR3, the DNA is TGTGCCACCAGCACTAGGGGCTGGACTGAAGCTTTCTTT.

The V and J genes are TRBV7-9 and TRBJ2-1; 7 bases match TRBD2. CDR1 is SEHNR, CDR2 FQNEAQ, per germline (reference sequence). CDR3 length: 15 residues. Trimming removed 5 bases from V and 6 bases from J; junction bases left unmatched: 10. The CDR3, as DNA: TGTGCCAGCAGCCGTTGGGCGGGAGAAATCAATGAGCAGTTCTTC. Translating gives CASSRWAGEINEQFF.

This chain's CDR3 is CATSEPSSGSYEQYF. CDR3 in DNA: TGTGCCACCAGTGAGCCTTCTAGCGGGAGTTACGAGCAGTACTTC. This chain uses TRBV24-1 with TRBJ2-7; 10 bases agree with TRBD2. V gave up 4 bases and J gave up 4 bases; unmatched junction bases: 6. The V gene's germline CDR1 is KGHDR and CDR2 SFDVKD. The CDR3 extends over 15 amino acids.

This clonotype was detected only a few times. Here the CDR3 DNA reads TGTGCCAGCAGCACGGACAGACTCTCACCCCTCCACTTT. Its protein product is CASSTDRLSPLHF. V is TRBV6-1 and J is TRBJ1-6, with D maybe TRBD1 (6 bases). The CDR3 loop spans 13 amino acids. CDR1 is MNHNS and CDR2 is SASEGT in the germline V gene. Deletions cut 6 bases from V and 10 bases from J, with 13 bases between.

As DNA, the CDR3 is TGTGCCAGCAGTTTGACAGGGTCGAACCCAGATACGCAGTATTTT. Amino acid sequence: CASSLTGSNPDTQYF. The rearrangement links TRBV6-5 to TRBJ2-3, with 7 bases fitting TRBD1. V lost 4 bases, J lost 4 bases, and 8 bases stayed unmatched. The CDR3 is made up of 15 amino acids. CDR1 and CDR2 (germline): MNHEY, SVGAGI.

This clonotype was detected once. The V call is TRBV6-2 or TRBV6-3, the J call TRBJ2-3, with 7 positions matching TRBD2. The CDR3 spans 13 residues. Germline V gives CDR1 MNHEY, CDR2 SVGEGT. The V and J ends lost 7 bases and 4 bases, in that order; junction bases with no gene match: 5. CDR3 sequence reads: CASTLAGADTQYF. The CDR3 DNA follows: TGTGCCAGCACCCTCGCGGGGGCAGATACGCAGTATTTT.

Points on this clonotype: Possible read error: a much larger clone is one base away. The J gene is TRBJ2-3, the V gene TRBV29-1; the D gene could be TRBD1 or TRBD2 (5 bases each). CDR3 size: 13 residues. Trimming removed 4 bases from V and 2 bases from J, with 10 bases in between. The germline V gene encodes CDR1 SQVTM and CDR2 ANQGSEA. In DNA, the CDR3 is TGCAGCGTTGGGGGGAGAAACACAGATACGCAGTATTTT. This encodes CSVGGRNTDTQYF.

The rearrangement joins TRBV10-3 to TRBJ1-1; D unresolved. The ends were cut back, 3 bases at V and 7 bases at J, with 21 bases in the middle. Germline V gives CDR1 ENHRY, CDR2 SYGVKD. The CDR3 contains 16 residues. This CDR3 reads CAISDPTKAMDFEAFF. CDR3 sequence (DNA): TGTGCCATCAGTGACCCAACAAAAGCCATGGACTTTGAAGCTTTCTTT.

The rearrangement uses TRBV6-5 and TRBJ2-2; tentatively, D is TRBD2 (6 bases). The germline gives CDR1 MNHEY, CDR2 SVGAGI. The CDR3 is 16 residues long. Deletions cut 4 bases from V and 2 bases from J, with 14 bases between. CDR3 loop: CASSWRPGSNTGELFF. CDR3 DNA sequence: TGTGCCAGCAGTTGGCGGCCCGGGAGTAACACCGGGGAGCTGTTTTTT.

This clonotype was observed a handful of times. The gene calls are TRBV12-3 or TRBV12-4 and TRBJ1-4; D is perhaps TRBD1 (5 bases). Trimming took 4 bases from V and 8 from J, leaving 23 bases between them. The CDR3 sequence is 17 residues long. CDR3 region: CASSWGATARGSEKLFF. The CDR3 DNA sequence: TGTGCCAGCAGTTGGGGCGCCACAGCAAGGGGCTCGGAAAAACTGTTTTTT.

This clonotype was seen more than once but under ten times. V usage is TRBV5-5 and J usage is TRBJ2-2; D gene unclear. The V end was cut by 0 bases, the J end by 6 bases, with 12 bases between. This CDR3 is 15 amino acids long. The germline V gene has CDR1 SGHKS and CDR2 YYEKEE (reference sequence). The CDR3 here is CASSLGLTGSGELFF. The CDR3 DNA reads TGTGCCAGCAGCTTGGGACTCACCGGGTCCGGGGAGCTGTTTTTT.

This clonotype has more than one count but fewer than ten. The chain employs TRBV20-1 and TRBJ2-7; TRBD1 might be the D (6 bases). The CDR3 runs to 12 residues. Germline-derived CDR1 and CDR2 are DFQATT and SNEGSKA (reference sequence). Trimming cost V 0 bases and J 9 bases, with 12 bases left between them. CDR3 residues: CSARDNRVLQYF. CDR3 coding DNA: TGCAGTGCTAGAGACAACAGGGTCCTGCAGTACTTC.

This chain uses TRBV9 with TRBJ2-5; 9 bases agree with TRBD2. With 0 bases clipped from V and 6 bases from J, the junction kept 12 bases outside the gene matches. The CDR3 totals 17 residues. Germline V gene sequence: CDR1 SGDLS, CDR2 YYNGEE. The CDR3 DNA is TGTGCCAGCAGCGTAGATTCGTGGAGCGGGGGGTTAAAGACCCAGTACTTC. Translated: CASSVDSWSGGLKTQYF.

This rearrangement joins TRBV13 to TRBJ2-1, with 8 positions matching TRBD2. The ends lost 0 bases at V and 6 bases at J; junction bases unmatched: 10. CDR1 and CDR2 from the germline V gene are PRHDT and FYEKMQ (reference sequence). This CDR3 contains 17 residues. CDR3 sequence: CASSLGVRGVLGNEQFF. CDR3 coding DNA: TGTGCCAGCAGCTTAGGGGTGCGGGGGGTTTTAGGCAATGAGCAGTTCTTC. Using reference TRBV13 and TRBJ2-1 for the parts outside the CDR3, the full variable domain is AAGVIQSPRHLIKEKRETATLKCYPIPRHDTVYWYQQGPGQDPQFLISFYEKMQSDKGSIPDRFSAQQFSDYHSELNMSSLELGDSALYFCASSLGVRGVLGNEQFFGPGTRLTVL.

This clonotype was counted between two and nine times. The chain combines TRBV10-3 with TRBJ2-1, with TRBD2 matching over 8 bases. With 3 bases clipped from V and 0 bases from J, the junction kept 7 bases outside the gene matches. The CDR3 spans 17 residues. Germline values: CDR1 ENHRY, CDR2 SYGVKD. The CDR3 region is CAISELLSGSSYNEQFF. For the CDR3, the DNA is TGTGCCATCAGTGAACTTTTAAGCGGGAGCTCCTACAATGAGCAGTTCTTC.

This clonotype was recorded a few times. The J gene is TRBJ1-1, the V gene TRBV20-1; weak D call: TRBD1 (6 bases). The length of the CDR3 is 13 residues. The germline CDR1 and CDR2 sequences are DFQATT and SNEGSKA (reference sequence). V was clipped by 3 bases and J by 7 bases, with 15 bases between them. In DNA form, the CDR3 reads TGCAGTGCTAGCCCCCTTACAGGGCGTGAAGCTTTCTTT. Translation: CSASPLTGREAFF.

The DNA for the CDR3 is TGCGCCAGCAGTTGGCGCACTGAAGCTTTCTTT. It translates to CASSWRTEAFF. V gene TRBV10-1 combines with J gene TRBJ1-1; D is unresolved. V was clipped by 5 bases and J by 4 bases, with 5 bases between them. CDR3 length: 11 residues. Germline loops: CDR1 WNHNN, CDR2 SYGVQD (reference sequence).

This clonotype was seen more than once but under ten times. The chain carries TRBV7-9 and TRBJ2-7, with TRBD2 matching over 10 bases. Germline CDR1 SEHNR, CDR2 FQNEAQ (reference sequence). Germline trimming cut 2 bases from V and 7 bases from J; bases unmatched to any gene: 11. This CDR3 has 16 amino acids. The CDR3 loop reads CASSLKWASGSDEQYF. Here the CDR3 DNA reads TGTGCCAGCAGCTTAAAGTGGGCTAGCGGGAGTGATGAGCAGTACTTC.

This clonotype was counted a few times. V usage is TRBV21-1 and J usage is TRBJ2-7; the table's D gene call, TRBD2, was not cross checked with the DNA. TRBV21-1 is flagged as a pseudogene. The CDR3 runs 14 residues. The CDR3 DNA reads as TGTGCCAGCAGCAAAGTGGGCCCACAGTACGAGCAGTACTTC. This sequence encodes CASSKVGPQYEQYF.

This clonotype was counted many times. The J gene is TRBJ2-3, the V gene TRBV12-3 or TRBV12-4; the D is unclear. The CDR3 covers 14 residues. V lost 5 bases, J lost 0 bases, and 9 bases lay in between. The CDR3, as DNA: TGTGCCAGCAGTCGCCAGGACAGCACAGATACGCAGTATTTT. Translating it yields CASSRQDSTDTQYF.

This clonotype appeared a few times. The CDR3 loop reads CASSQLAVTYEQYF. DNA for the CDR3: TGTGCCAGCAGTCAACTAGCGGTAACCTACGAGCAGTACTTC. V gene TRBV12-3 or TRBV12-4 combines with J gene TRBJ2-7; 8 nucleotides agree with TRBD2. Losses at the gene ends were 5 bases for V and 2 bases for J; bases not matched to a gene: 5. CDR3 length equals 14 residues.

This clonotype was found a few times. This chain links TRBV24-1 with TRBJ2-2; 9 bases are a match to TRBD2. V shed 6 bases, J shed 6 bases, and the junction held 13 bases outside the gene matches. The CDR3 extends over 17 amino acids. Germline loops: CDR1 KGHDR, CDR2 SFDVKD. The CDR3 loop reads CATSRGEGTSFAGELFF. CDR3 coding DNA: TGTGCCACCAGTCGCGGGGAGGGGACTAGCTTCGCCGGGGAGCTGTTTTTT.

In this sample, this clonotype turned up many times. As DNA, the CDR3 is TGTGCCATCAGGTGGGGTAGCACAGATACGCAGTATTTT. It is translated as CAIRWGSTDTQYF. This chain uses TRBV10-3 with TRBJ2-3, with D unresolved. The germline V gene has CDR1 ENHRY and CDR2 SYGVKD. The CDR3 runs 13 residues. The V gene lost 6 bases and the J gene lost 0 bases, with 7 bases spanning the gap.

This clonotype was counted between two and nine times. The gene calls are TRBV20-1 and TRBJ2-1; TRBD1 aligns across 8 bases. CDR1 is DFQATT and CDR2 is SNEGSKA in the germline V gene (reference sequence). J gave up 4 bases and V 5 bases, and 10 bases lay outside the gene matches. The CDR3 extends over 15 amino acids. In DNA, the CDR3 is TGCAGTGCTCTGACCGGGACAGGACATTACAATGAGCAGTTCTTC. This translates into CSALTGTGHYNEQFF.

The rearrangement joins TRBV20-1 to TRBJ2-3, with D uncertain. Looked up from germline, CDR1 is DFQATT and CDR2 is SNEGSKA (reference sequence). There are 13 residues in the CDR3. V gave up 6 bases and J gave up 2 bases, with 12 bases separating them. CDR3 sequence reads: CSALRENTDTQYF. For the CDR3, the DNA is TGCAGTGCCTTACGCGAGAACACAGATACGCAGTATTTT.

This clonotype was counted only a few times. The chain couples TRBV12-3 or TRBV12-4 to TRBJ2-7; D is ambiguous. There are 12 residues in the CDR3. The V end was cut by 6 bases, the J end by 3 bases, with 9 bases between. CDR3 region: CASSHLNYEQYF. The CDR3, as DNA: TGTGCCAGCAGCCACCTAAACTACGAGCAGTACTTC.

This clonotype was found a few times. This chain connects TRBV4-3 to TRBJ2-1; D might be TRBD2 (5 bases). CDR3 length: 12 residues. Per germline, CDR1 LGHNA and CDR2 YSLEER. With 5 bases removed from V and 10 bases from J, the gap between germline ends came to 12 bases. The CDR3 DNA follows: TGCGCCAGCAGCTCTAGGACTGCGGAGCAGTTCTTC. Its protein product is CASSSRTAEQFF.